A selection of T cell receptor beta chains follows, all from one sample in a study of blood T cell repertoires in COVID-19. TCRdb keeps only in-frame clones here, not all; method: immunoSEQ multiplex PCR. There are 170,000 or so clones in the sample; over 80% occur only once, and roughly 7.2% lies in the top ten. The sequencing input was peripheral blood. These receptor sequences come from a woman in her thirties or forties with COVID-19, enrolled during active disease. CDR3s include the opening cysteine and the closing phenylalanine or tryptophan. A D gene is named only where the DNA matches it firmly. Not all rows give a size; the values are once, few, many and, for expanded clones, a class.

V gene	D gene	J gene	clone size	CDR3 DNA	CDR3 protein
TRBV6-5	TRBD1	TRBJ1-6	.	TGTGCCAGCAGGGACAGGGACGGGGCACCCCTCCACTTT	CASRDRDGAPLHF
TRBV7-8	.	TRBJ2-7	.	TGTGCCAGCAGCTTAGTTGAAGTGGCAGGCAACTACGAGCAGTACTTC	CASSLVEVAGNYEQYF
TRBV10-3	TRBD1	TRBJ2-7	.	TGTGCCATCAGTCCGGCAGGGGGTAGCTACGAGCAGTACTTC	CAISPAGGSYEQYF
TRBV7-9	TRBD1	TRBJ1-2	.	TGTGCCAGCAGCCTAGTTGGGGGACAGGGCCTGCCTTATGGCTACACCTTC	CASSLVGGQGLPYGYTF
TRBV5-1	.	TRBJ1-4	.	TGCGCCAGCAGCTTGTCGTCGGCTAATGAAAAACTGTTTTTT	CASSLSSANEKLFF
TRBV27	.	TRBJ1-2	.	TGTGCCAGCAGTTTACAGGGGATGGGTAATGGCTACACCTTC	CASSLQGMGNGYTF
TRBV19	.	TRBJ1-3	.	TGTGCCAGTAGCTACAGGGAGTTTTCTGGAAACACCATATATTTT	CASSYREFSGNTIYF
TRBV5-4	.	TRBJ1-2	few	TGTGCCAGCAGCTTGGAGGGGGTACTCTATGGCTACACCTTC	CASSLEGVLYGYTF
TRBV2	TRBD1	TRBJ2-5	.	TGTGCCAGCAGAAGGACAGGGGTAGAGACCCAGTACTTC	CASRRTGVETQYF
TRBV5-1	.	TRBJ2-1	.	TGCGCCAGCACTGGCGGGACGAACTACAATGAGCAGTTCTTC	CASTGGTNYNEQFF
TRBV27	TRBD2	TRBJ2-1	.	TGTGCCACCGGGGGGGGGCCCCATGAGCAGTTCTTC	CATGGGPHEQFF
TRBV12-5	.	TRBJ1-2	.	TGTGCTAGTGGTTCGCCCACAGGGCCGCTCTATGGCTACACCTTC	CASGSPTGPLYGYTF
TRBV6-2/TRBV6-3	.	TRBJ2-7	few	TGTGCCAGCAGTTACCGCCTACTTGATTACGAGCAGTACTTC	CASSYRLLDYEQYF
TRBV6-1	.	TRBJ1-5	once	TGTGCCAGCAGTGAGGGGAAGGGGCTTCAGCCCCAGCATTTT	CASSEGKGLQPQHF
TRBV5-8	.	TRBJ1-2	.	TGTGCCAGCAGCTTGGAGGGAGGGACTCACTATGGCTACACCTTC	CASSLEGGTHYGYTF
TRBV6-6	TRBD1	TRBJ1-1	.	TGTGCCAGCAGTCACGGACAGGGCACCTTCATGAACACTGAAGCTTTCTTT	CASSHGQGTFMNTEAFF
TRBV5-1	.	TRBJ1-1	.	TGCGCCAGCAGCTTGCTACTAGGACAGTTGAACACTGAAGCTTTCTTT	CASSLLLGQLNTEAFF
TRBV27	.	TRBJ1-2	.	TGTGCCAGCAGTTTGTCCTCTAACTATGGCTACACCTTC	CASSLSSNYGYTF
TRBV27	.	TRBJ1-1	.	TGTGCCAGCAGTTTTGGAGGGCGAGCTTTCTTT	CASSFGGRAFF
TRBV29-1	TRBD1	TRBJ1-2	once	TGCAGCGCCCCCGGACAGGGGGAAGGTGGCTATGGCTACACCTTC	CSAPGQGEGGYGYTF
TRBV6-1	.	TRBJ1-5	.	TGTGCCAGCACTGAACTAGCGGGGATTGGCAATCAGCCCCAGCATTTT	CASTELAGIGNQPQHF
TRBV18	.	TRBJ1-1	.	TGTGCCAGCTCACCACCAGAAACCCGTCAGGCAGCTTTCTTT	CASSPPETRQAAFF
TRBV19	.	TRBJ1-5	once	TGTGCCAGTAGTATGACACCTTATCAGCCCCAGCATTTT	CASSMTPYQPQHF
TRBV5-1	.	TRBJ2-7	.	TGCGCCAGCAGGTTCCGGGACACCACCTACGAGCAGTACTTC	CASRFRDTTYEQYF
TRBV12-2	.	TRBJ1-2	.	TGTGCAAGTCGCATAAGGGCCCCGCGCAGGGGGTATAACTATGGCTACACCTTC	CASRIRAPRRGYNYGYTF
TRBV6-4	TRBD1	TRBJ2-3	.	TGTGCCAGCAGTGCCCAGGGGGGCACAGATACGCAGTATTTT	CASSAQGGTDTQYF
TRBV5-1	TRBD1	TRBJ1-1	.	TGCGCCAGCAGCACGGGACAGGGAAGGGTAAGGACTGAAGCTTTCTTT	CASSTGQGRVRTEAFF
TRBV2	TRBD1	TRBJ1-2	.	TGTGCCACCGACCGGGACAGGGAGAACTATGGCTACACCTTC	CATDRDRENYGYTF
TRBV27	.	TRBJ1-5	.	TGTGCCAGCAGCCGTCGGCAGGCCAGCAATCAGCCCCAGCATTTT	CASSRRQASNQPQHF
TRBV4-2	.	TRBJ2-5	.	TGTGCCAGCAGCCAAGAATCCCCCTTGGAGACCCAGTACTTC	CASSQESPLETQYF
TRBV5-4	TRBD1	TRBJ1-2	few	TGTGCCAGCGGATTACAGGGGGCCAACTATGGCTACACCTTC	CASGLQGANYGYTF